Following are 31 T cell receptor beta chains from one sample sequenced in a study of OX40 agonist ivuxolimab in advanced cancers. The receptor library was made with the immunoSEQ multiplex PCR assay. Imported from immuneACCESS, the table was reduced by TCRdb to in-frame sequences with V and J called. These copies leave out some clones; in studies compared against another copy, an unresolved V gene accounts for under half, and the cause of the remainder is not known. The sample records some 60,000 clones, approximately 83% of which are singletons. The ten largest account for approximately 4.5% of the sample. Here the sequenced sample was CD4+ or CD8+ T cells sorted from blood, taken in a trial of the OX40 agonist ivuxolimab. Receptors were obtained from an adult with an advanced solid tumor such as melanoma, head and neck, liver or kidney cancer.

The gene calls are TRBV27 and TRBJ2-7; D tentatively fits TRBD1 or TRBD2 (6 bases each). Germline values: CDR1 MNHEY, CDR2 SMNVEV (reference sequence). The CDR3 consists of 12 residues. The V end was cut by 2 bases, the J end by 6 bases, with 8 bases between. The CDR3 nucleotides are TGTGCCAGCAGTTTAGGGGGGCTCGAGCAGTACTTC. Encoded protein: CASSLGGLEQYF.

The rearrangement links TRBV19 to TRBJ2-3; D perhaps matches TRBD2 (5 bases). This CDR3 is 15 amino acids long. Trimming removed 5 bases from V and 6 bases from J, with 18 bases in between. Looked up from germline, CDR1 is LNHDA and CDR2 is SQIVND (reference sequence). This CDR3 reads CASSPREGVSDTQYF. CDR3 sequence (DNA): TGTGCCAGTAGTCCCCGGGAAGGCGTGTCTGATACGCAGTATTTT.

This clone was detected only once. The rearrangement joins TRBV6-5 to TRBJ2-1, with no clear D. The CDR3 has 15 amino acids. Germline-derived CDR1 and CDR2 are MNHEY and SVGAGI. Trimming took 2 bases from V and 4 from J, leaving 12 bases between them. CDR3 sequence (DNA): TGTGCCAGCAGTTACGATGGCGATAGGTACAATGAGCAGTTCTTC. Protein sequence: CASSYDGDRYNEQFF.

The chain recombines TRBV21-1 with TRBJ2-3; TRBD2 is the table's D call and was not checked against the DNA. TRBV21-1 is given as a pseudogene. The CDR3 spans 18 residues. The CDR3 region is CASSKMVRLAGGTDTQYF. The CDR3 region has the DNA TGTGCCAGCAGCAAAATGGTCAGGCTAGCGGGGGGCACAGATACGCAGTATTTT.

This clone was seen a single time. This chain uses TRBV11-3 with TRBJ2-5; maybe TRBD1 (6 bases). CDR1 SGHNT and CDR2 YENEEA come from the germline V gene. The length of the CDR3 is 14 residues. The germline V and J ends were trimmed by 4 bases and 4 bases, with 13 bases remaining between them. The chain's CDR3 is CASSSSRGSETQYF. CDR3 DNA sequence: TGTGCCAGCAGCTCCTCCAGGGGATCAGAGACCCAGTACTTC.

The sample holds one count of this clone. The V call is TRBV6-1, the J call TRBJ1-2; tentatively, D is TRBD1 (6 bases). CDR3 length: 13 amino acids. Germline V gives CDR1 MNHNS, CDR2 SASEGT. Trimming took 3 bases from V and 8 from J, leaving 13 bases between them. Here the CDR3 reads CASSDRTVGGYTF. The CDR3 DNA follows: TGTGCCAGCAGTGATCGGACAGTAGGCGGCTACACCTTC.

This clone was seen only a few times. This rearrangement joins TRBV2 to TRBJ1-6, with 9 bases aligning to TRBD1. Per germline, CDR1 SNHLY and CDR2 FYNNEI. V lost 6 bases and J lost 15; bases outside the gene matches: 15. This CDR3 comprises 15 residues. CDR3 DNA sequence: TGTGCCAGCAGCCTATCCCCGGGACAGGGCGGGTACCTCCACTTT. Translating gives CASSLSPGQGGYLHF.

The chain employs TRBV5-1 and TRBJ2-7; the D gene is possibly TRBD1 (6 bases). Germline V gives CDR1 SGHRS, CDR2 YFSETQ. Trimming took off 0 bases at V and 6 bases at J, with 13 bases between the two ends. The CDR3 has 14 residues. CDR3 coding DNA: TGCGCCAGCAGCTTGGATGTGGGGGCGGCCGAGCAGTACTTC. This gives the protein CASSLDVGAAEQYF.

The chain links TRBV29-1 to TRBJ1-1, with TRBD1 identical over 9 bases. This CDR3 comprises 13 residues. V shed 6 bases, J shed 4 bases, and the junction held 6 bases outside the gene matches. Looked up from germline, CDR1 is SQVTM and CDR2 is ANQGSEA. This CDR3 is CSVTPGQGTEAFF. The DNA for the CDR3 is TGCAGCGTAACGCCGGGACAGGGCACTGAAGCTTTCTTT.

This rearrangement joins TRBV7-9 to TRBJ1-1, with D unresolved. Trimming took off 2 bases at V and 5 bases at J, with 12 bases between the two ends. This CDR3 is built from 14 residues. In germline, CDR1 is SEHNR, CDR2 FQNEAQ (reference sequence). The CDR3 spells CASSLFREGTEAFF. The CDR3 coding sequence is TGTGCCAGCAGCTTATTTAGGGAGGGAACTGAAGCTTTCTTT.

V gene TRBV19 combines with J gene TRBJ2-1; TRBD2 matches 9 bases. The ends lost 5 bases at V and 8 bases at J; junction bases unmatched: 13. CDR3 length: 16 amino acids. The germline gives CDR1 LNHDA, CDR2 SQIVND (reference sequence). CDR3 DNA: TGTGCCAGTAGTCCCCTGGGGCGGGAGGGCCGGGATGAGCAGTTCTTC. It encodes CASSPLGREGRDEQFF. The full variable domain, in which reference TRBV19 and TRBJ2-1 provide the parts outside the CDR3, is DGGITQSPKYLFRKEGQNVTLSCEQNLNHDAMYWYRQDPGQGLRLIYYSQIVNDFQKGDIAEGYSVSREKKESFPLTVTSAQKNPTAFYLCASSPLGREGRDEQFFGPGTRLTVL.

The rearrangement uses TRBV7-9 and TRBJ2-1, with D hard to call. The CDR3 covers 15 residues. The V and J ends lost 3 bases and 9 bases respectively, with 18 bases between them. Germline loops: CDR1 SEHNR, CDR2 FQNEAQ (reference sequence). The CDR3 spells CASSFMFSLVIEQFF. The CDR3 DNA follows: TGTGCCAGCAGCTTTATGTTTAGTCTAGTAATTGAGCAGTTCTTC.

The chain uses TRBV2 and TRBJ2-7; tentative D call: TRBD1 (5 bases). Germline assignment: CDR1 SNHLY and CDR2 FYNNEI. The CDR3 is 14 amino acids. V lost 4 bases and J lost 2, with 12 bases in between. CDR3 amino acids: CASSVIRTTYEQYF. CDR3 sequence (DNA): TGTGCCAGCAGTGTGATTCGGACAACCTACGAGCAGTACTTC.

The rearrangement links TRBV4-1 to TRBJ1-5; D remains unclear. This CDR3 has 14 amino acids. Trimming left V 1 base short and J 0 bases short, with 4 bases between. Germline-derived CDR1 and CDR2 are MGHRA and YSYEKL. This CDR3 reads CASSQGNSNQPQHF. CDR3 nucleotides: TGCGCCAGCAGCCAAGGGAATAGCAATCAGCCCCAGCATTTT.

The chain joins TRBV29-1 to TRBJ1-1; weak D call: TRBD1 (5 bases). Germline assignment: CDR1 SQVTM and CDR2 ANQGSEA. CDR3 size: 15 residues. The ends were cut back, 1 base at V and 1 base at J, with 13 bases in the middle. Here the CDR3 reads CSVEGPGGGNTEAFF. CDR3 in DNA: TGCAGCGTTGAAGGCCCCGGGGGGGGGAACACTGAAGCTTTCTTT.

This chain links TRBV5-1 with TRBJ2-2, with D possibly TRBD1 on 6 matching bases. The CDR3 runs to 17 residues. In germline, CDR1 is SGHRS, CDR2 YFSETQ. Between the trimmed V and J ends, which lost 4 bases and 4 bases, there was a span of 20 bases. CDR3 amino acids: CASSLGARVGATGELFF. In DNA form, the CDR3 reads TGCGCCAGCAGCCTCGGGGCCAGGGTGGGGGCCACCGGGGAGCTGTTTTTT.

The rearrangement links TRBV15 to TRBJ1-2; D not certain. Germline V lookup: CDR1 LNHNV, CDR2 YYDKDF (reference sequence). Trimming shortened V by 0 bases and J by 3 bases, and 5 bases separated the two germline ends. This CDR3 comprises 13 residues. The CDR3 DNA reads as TGTGCCACCAGCAGAGATATGGACTATGGCTACACCTTC. Its protein product is CATSRDMDYGYTF.

V and J are TRBV27 and TRBJ2-3; 9 bases are shared with TRBD2. Germline assignment: CDR1 MNHEY and CDR2 SMNVEV (reference sequence). The CDR3 runs to 18 residues. The trim removed 7 bases at V and 4 bases at J, leaving 18 bases unmatched. The CDR3 protein is CASTIGTSLGGNADTQYF. CDR3 bases: TGTGCCAGCACCATCGGGACTAGCCTCGGCGGGAACGCAGATACGCAGTATTTT.

The CDR3 reads CASSQDTQAGDNYEQYF. The CDR3 DNA is TGCGCCAGCAGCCAAGATACCCAGGCTGGGGATAACTACGAGCAGTACTTC. The chain carries TRBV4-1 and TRBJ2-7, with D uncertain. There are 17 residues in the CDR3. V was shortened by 0 bases and J by 3 bases, with 18 bases between the two germline ends. Germline values: CDR1 MGHRA, CDR2 YSYEKL.

The J gene is TRBJ2-3, the V gene TRBV18, with a possible D match to TRBD2 (7 bases). Germline CDR1 KGHSH, CDR2 LQKENI. CDR3 length: 14 residues. V shed 3 bases and J shed 4 bases, with 11 bases lying between them. The CDR3: CASSPVGGPDTQYF. CDR3 DNA: TGTGCCAGCTCACCCGTCGGGGGGCCAGATACGCAGTATTTT. Variable domain in full (rest from reference TRBV18 and TRBJ2-3): NAGVMQNPRHLVRRRGQEARLRCSPMKGHSHVYWYRQLPEEGLKFMVYLQKENIIDESGMPKERFSAEFPKEGPSILRIQQVVRGDSAAYFCASSPVGGPDTQYFGPGTRLTVL.

The genes are TRBV2 and TRBJ2-1, with no clear D. The length of the CDR3 is 14 residues. Germline V gene sequence: CDR1 SNHLY, CDR2 FYNNEI. V was cut by 11 bases and J by 0 bases, with 14 bases left in between. The CDR3 is CASGPFSSYNEQFF. CDR3 in DNA: TGTGCCTCAGGCCCTTTTAGCTCCTACAATGAGCAGTTCTTC. The whole variable domain, remainder taken from reference TRBV2 and TRBJ2-1, is EPEVTQTPSHQVTQMGQEVILRCVPISNHLYFYWYRQILGQKVEFLVSFYNNEISEKSEIFDDQFSVERPDGSNFTLKIRSTKLEDSAMYFCASGPFSSYNEQFFGPGTRLTVL.

In the case of this clone: A junction end diverges from the germline sequence, so it may reflect a read error. The chain links TRBV6-5 to TRBJ1-6, with D hard to call. The length of the CDR3 is 14 residues. CDR1 is MNHEY and CDR2 is SVGAGI in the germline V gene. The CDR3 loop is CASSYVPEVSTLHF. The CDR3, as DNA: TGTGCCAGCAGTTACGTTCCGGAGGTTTCAACCCTCCACTTT.

The CDR3 sequence: CAISPGGGTGGYNEQFF. CDR3 nucleotide sequence: TGTGCCATCAGCCCTGGCGGGGGGACGGGAGGATACAATGAGCAGTTCTTC. V and J are TRBV10-3 and TRBJ2-1; 8 nucleotides line up with TRBD2. Germline V lookup: CDR1 ENHRY, CDR2 SYGVKD. CDR3 length equals 17 residues. Unmatched junction bases numbered 14, after V lost 6 bases and J lost 4 bases.

This clone was detected a few times. The CDR3 DNA is TGTGCCAGCAGCTTAACTACTGGAAACACCATATATTTT. It translates to CASSLTTGNTIYF. V and J are TRBV11-3 and TRBJ1-3; D unclear. The CDR3 has 13 residues. Germline V gene sequence: CDR1 SGHNT, CDR2 YENEEA. Trimming took 2 bases from V and 2 from J, leaving 4 bases between them.

The chain is built from TRBV7-3 and TRBJ1-4; no firm D call. Germline lookup yields CDR1 SGHTA and CDR2 FQGTGA. This CDR3 is 13 amino acids long. The germline V and J ends were trimmed by 2 bases and 5 bases, with 6 bases remaining between them. The CDR3 reads CASSLGQNEKLFF. The CDR3 region has the DNA TGTGCCAGCAGCTTAGGGCAGAATGAAAAACTGTTTTTT.

This clone was observed a handful of times. The chain has TRBV30 and TRBJ1-6, with TRBD1 identical over 7 bases. This CDR3 is 14 amino acids long. CDR1 GTSNPN and CDR2 SVGIG come from the germline V gene (reference sequence). V shed 1 base, J shed 5 bases, and the junction held 2 bases outside the gene matches. The CDR3 sequence is CAWSAGQDNSPLHF. CDR3 bases: TGTGCCTGGAGTGCCGGACAGGATAATTCACCCCTCCACTTT. Looking up the rest from reference TRBV30 and TRBJ1-6 gives the full variable domain: SQTIHQWPATLVQPVGSPLSLECTVEGTSNPNLYWYRQAAGRGLQLLFYSVGIGQISSEVPQNLSASRPQDRQFILSSKKLLLSDSGFYLCAWSAGQDNSPLHFGNGTRLTVT.

This clone was picked up one time. The V and J genes are TRBV29-1 and TRBJ2-2; D gene uncertain. The CDR3 is 12 residues long. Germline-derived CDR1 and CDR2 are SQVTM and ANQGSEA. The V and J ends lost 3 bases and 4 bases respectively, with 6 bases between them. CDR3 residues: CSVERRTGELFF. The CDR3 bases are TGCAGCGTTGAGCGTCGCACCGGGGAGCTGTTTTTT.

The CDR3, as DNA: TGTGCCAGCAGCCTCGGGACTAGCGGGGGCCTCAGTTCGCAGTATTTT. It translates to CASSLGTSGGLSSQYF. V is TRBV5-4 and J is TRBJ2-3; 14 bases match TRBD2. The CDR3 totals 16 residues. V was pared by 4 bases and J by 10 bases, with 11 bases of the junction left unmatched. Looked up from germline, CDR1 is SGHNT and CDR2 is YYREEE (reference sequence).

This chain uses TRBV18 with TRBJ2-3; no definite D call. CDR1 and CDR2 (germline): KGHSH, LQKENI. The CDR3 loop spans 14 amino acids. V lost 2 bases and J 5 bases, leaving 11 bases between the germline ends. The CDR3 nucleotides read TGTGCCAGCTCACCATATGGCCTAGGAGATACGCAGTATTTT. Translation gives CASSPYGLGDTQYF.

V and J are TRBV2 and TRBJ2-1; 7 bases are a match to TRBD1. The length of the CDR3 is 14 residues. Per the germline V gene, CDR1 is SNHLY and CDR2 is FYNNEI. V was pared by 0 bases and J by 10 bases, with 6 bases of the junction left unmatched. The CDR3 DNA is TGTGCCAGCAGTGAAGCGCAGGGGGTAGGGGAGCAGTTCTTC. It translates to CASSEAQGVGEQFF.

This clone came up a few times. The V and J genes are TRBV29-1 and TRBJ1-2, with a possible D match to TRBD1 (5 bases). The CDR3 has 12 residues. V was clipped by 2 bases and J by 8 bases, with 12 bases between them. The germline CDR1 and CDR2 sequences are SQVTM and ANQGSEA. The chain's CDR3 is CSVEQAGRGYTF. CDR3 nucleotide sequence: TGCAGCGTTGAACAGGCGGGACGGGGCTACACCTTC.